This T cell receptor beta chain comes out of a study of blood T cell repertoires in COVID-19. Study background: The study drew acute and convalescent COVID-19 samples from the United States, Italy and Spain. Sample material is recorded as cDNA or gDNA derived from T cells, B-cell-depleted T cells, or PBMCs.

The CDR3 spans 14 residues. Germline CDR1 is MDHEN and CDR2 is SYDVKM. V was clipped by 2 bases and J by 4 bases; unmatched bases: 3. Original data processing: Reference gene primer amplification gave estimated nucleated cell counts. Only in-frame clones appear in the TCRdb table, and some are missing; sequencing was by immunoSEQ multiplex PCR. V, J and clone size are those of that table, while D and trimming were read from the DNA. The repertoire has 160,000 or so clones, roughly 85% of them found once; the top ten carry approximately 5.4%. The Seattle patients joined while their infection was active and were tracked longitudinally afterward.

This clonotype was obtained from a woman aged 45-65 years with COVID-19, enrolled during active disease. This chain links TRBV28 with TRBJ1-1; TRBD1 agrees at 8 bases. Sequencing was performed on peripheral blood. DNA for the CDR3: TGTGCCAGCAGTTTACCTGGACAGGGCACTGAAGCTTTCTTT. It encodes CASSLPGQGTEAFF.